This TCR beta chain is from a study of blood T cell repertoires in COVID-19. Study details: PBMCs, B-cell-depleted T cells, or T cells were the source of the cDNA or gDNA that made up the material.

Trimming took 4 bases from V and 5 from J, leaving 21 bases between them. This CDR3 contains 16 residues. Germline values: CDR1 SGHRS, CDR2 YFSETQ. Here immunoSEQ multiplex PCR was the method, and the copy in TCRdb shows in-frame clones only, minus some. The data contain 45,000 to 70,000 clones, approximately 91% of them singletons. The TCR originated in a woman aged 55-70 years with active COVID-19. The gene calls are TRBV5-1 and TRBJ2-5; TRBD2 is a possible D gene (6 bases). The specimen was peripheral blood. In DNA, the CDR3 is TGCGCCAGCAGCAGAAGTAGCGGACGGGTTGGGGAGACCCAGTACTTC. Translation: CASSRSSGRVGETQYF.